The next 15 T cell receptor beta chains were all read from a single sample in a study of blood T cell repertoires in COVID-19. Sequencing was performed with immunoSEQ multiplex PCR; in TCRdb, only in-frame clones are kept and a portion is missing. The table records under 300,000 clones, approximately 86% of them present only once. The sample was PBMCs or T cells enriched from blood (not recorded which). These receptors all come from a woman between 45 and 65 years old who had recovered from COVID-19.

The genes are TRBV28 and TRBJ1-2, with 7 bases matching TRBD1. Germline V CDR1 and CDR2: MDHEN, SYDVKM. The CDR3 extends over 12 amino acids. The ends lost 5 bases at V and 8 bases at J; junction bases unmatched: 5. CDR3 amino acids: CASSPTGVGYTF. The DNA for the CDR3 is TGTGCCAGCAGTCCAACAGGGGTGGGCTACACCTTC.

The chain links TRBV12-3 or TRBV12-4 to TRBJ2-7, with D perhaps TRBD1 (5 bases). The CDR3 has 12 residues. V was cut by 5 bases and J by 4 bases, with 9 bases left in between. The CDR3: CASSQQAYEQYF. In nucleotides, the CDR3 is TGTGCCAGCAGTCAACAGGCTTACGAGCAGTACTTC.

The J gene is TRBJ2-3, the V gene TRBV3-1 (or the pseudogene TRBV3-2), with a tentative D call TRBD1 (6 bases). CDR1 and CDR2 (germline): LGHDT, YNNKEL (reference sequence). CDR3 length equals 17 residues. With 4 bases removed from V and 4 bases from J, the gap between germline ends came to 21 bases. CDR3 in amino acids: CASSPLQGPPEADTQYF. CDR3 in DNA: TGTGCCAGCAGCCCCCTTCAGGGGCCCCCGGAGGCAGATACGCAGTATTTT.

This clone is a singleton in its sample. The chain carries TRBV5-1 and TRBJ2-1; D ambiguous. CDR1 and CDR2 from the germline V gene are SGHRS and YFSETQ. CDR3 length: 12 residues. Trimming took 2 bases from V and 10 from J, leaving 10 bases between them. CDR3 sequence reads: CASSFNSGEQFF. The DNA for the CDR3 is TGCGCCAGCAGCTTTAATTCCGGGGAGCAGTTCTTC.

The chain combines TRBV7-2 with TRBJ1-4, with D perhaps TRBD1 (6 bases). Trimming shortened V by 5 bases and J by 0 bases, and 10 bases separated the two germline ends. Germline loops: CDR1 SGHTA, CDR2 FQGNSA. CDR3 length equals 15 residues. The CDR3 DNA sequence: TGTGCCAGCAGCCCGAACAGGGCAACTAATGAAAAACTGTTTTTT. Amino acid sequence: CASSPNRATNEKLFF.

The chain joins TRBV30 to TRBJ1-2, with D hard to call. The V gene lost 4 bases and the J gene lost 2 bases, with 11 bases spanning the gap. CDR3 length equals 13 residues. Per germline, CDR1 GTSNPN and CDR2 SVGIG (reference sequence). CDR3 sequence reads: CAWTVSLNYGYTF. The CDR3 nucleotides read TGTGCCTGGACAGTTTCCTTAAACTATGGCTACACCTTC.

The V call is TRBV7-9, the J call TRBJ2-7; D gene ambiguous. Germline V lookup: CDR1 SEHNR, CDR2 FQNEAQ (reference sequence). V dropped 1 base and J dropped 5 bases, with 6 bases sitting between them. The CDR3 totals 12 residues. CDR3 in DNA: TGTGCCAGCAGCTTAGGGCCCGACGAGCAGTACTTC. The encoded protein is CASSLGPDEQYF.

The chain's CDR3 is CASSTTGSSTDTQYF. In DNA form, the CDR3 reads TGCGCCAGCAGCACAACAGGGTCAAGCACAGATACGCAGTATTTT. The chain links TRBV4-3 to TRBJ2-3; possible D gene TRBD1, 6 bases. Per germline, CDR1 LGHNA and CDR2 YSLEER. This CDR3 is 15 amino acids long. Trimming shortened V by 5 bases and J by 0 bases, and 12 bases separated the two germline ends.

The chain employs TRBV9 and TRBJ2-7; 9 bases line up with TRBD2. V lost 0 bases and J lost 2; bases outside the gene matches: 9. The CDR3 sequence is 17 residues long. CDR1 SGDLS and CDR2 YYNGEE come from the germline V gene. The CDR3 loop reads CASSVGSPAGGPYEQYF. Written as DNA, the CDR3 is TGTGCCAGCAGCGTAGGAAGTCCAGCGGGAGGACCCTACGAGCAGTACTTC. Drawing the rest from reference TRBV9 and TRBJ2-7, the complete variable domain is DSGVTQTPKHLITATGQRVTLRCSPRSGDLSVYWYQQSLDQGLQFLIQYYNGEERAKGNILERFSAQQFPDLHSELNLSSLELGDSALYFCASSVGSPAGGPYEQYFGPGTRLTVT.

This chain connects TRBV3-1 (or the pseudogene TRBV3-2) to TRBJ1-2; TRBD1 might be the D (5 bases). The CDR3 runs to 13 residues. Germline V CDR1 and CDR2: LGHDT, YNNKEL (reference sequence). V was clipped by 2 bases and J by 8 bases, with 12 bases between them. The CDR3 spells CASSQRYGGGYTF. The CDR3 DNA follows: TGTGCCAGCAGCCAACGATACGGGGGGGGCTACACCTTC.

The chain combines TRBV1 with TRBJ2-1; the table's D call of TRBD2 was not tested on the DNA. TRBV1 is annotated as a pseudogene. The CDR3 is 17 amino acids. The CDR3 DNA follows: TGCACCAGCAGCCAAGTTCTTCCCGCTAGCGGTTACAATGAGCAGTTCTTC. Encoded protein: CTSSQVLPASGYNEQFF.

The V gene is TRBV29-1, the J gene TRBJ2-1, with 7 bases identical to TRBD1. This CDR3 contains 15 residues. J gave up 1 base and V 5 bases, and 8 bases lay outside the gene matches. CDR1 SQVTM and CDR2 ANQGSEA come from the germline V gene. CDR3 loop: CSVTHRGESYNEQFF. The CDR3 DNA sequence: TGCAGCGTTACCCACAGGGGAGAATCCTACAATGAGCAGTTCTTC.

This clone has just one count. This sequence joins TRBV30 and TRBJ1-1, with TRBD1 as a possible D gene (5 bases). CDR1 and CDR2 from the germline V gene are GTSNPN and SVGIG (reference sequence). This CDR3 is built from 15 residues. Trimming took 0 bases from V and 0 from J, leaving 11 bases between them. The CDR3 is CAWSVGVALNTEAFF. The CDR3 DNA reads TGTGCCTGGAGTGTAGGGGTCGCGCTGAACACTGAAGCTTTCTTT.

The V call is TRBV7-9, the J call TRBJ2-7; possible D gene TRBD1, 5 bases. The CDR3 consists of 13 residues. The germline CDR1 and CDR2 sequences are SEHNR and FQNEAQ (reference sequence). Trimming removed 4 bases at V and 1 base at J, with 8 bases between. CDR3 bases: TGTGCCAGCAGCTCGACAGTTTCCTACGAGCAGTACTTC. The encoded protein is CASSSTVSYEQYF.

This clone was picked up one time. The rearrangement uses TRBV7-2 and TRBJ1-2, with 8 positions matching TRBD1. V shed 5 bases and J 1 base; nucleotides not matched to a gene: 9. Germline V gene sequence: CDR1 SGHTA, CDR2 FQGNSA. CDR3 size: 16 residues. The CDR3 reads CASSPRTGRVNYGYTF. Here the CDR3 DNA reads TGTGCCAGCAGCCCGAGGACAGGGAGAGTTAACTATGGCTACACCTTC.